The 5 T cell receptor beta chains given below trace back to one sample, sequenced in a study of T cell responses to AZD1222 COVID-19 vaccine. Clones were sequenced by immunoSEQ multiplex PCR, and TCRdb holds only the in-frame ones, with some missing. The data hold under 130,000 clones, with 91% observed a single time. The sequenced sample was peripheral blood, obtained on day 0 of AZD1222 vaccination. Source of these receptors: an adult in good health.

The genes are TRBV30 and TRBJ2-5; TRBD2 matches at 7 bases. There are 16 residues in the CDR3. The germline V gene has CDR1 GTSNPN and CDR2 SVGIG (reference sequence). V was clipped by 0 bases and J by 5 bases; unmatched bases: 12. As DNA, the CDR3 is TGTGCCTGGAGTGTTTCGACGGGGGGTTACGGTGAGACCCAGTACTTC. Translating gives CAWSVSTGGYGETQYF.

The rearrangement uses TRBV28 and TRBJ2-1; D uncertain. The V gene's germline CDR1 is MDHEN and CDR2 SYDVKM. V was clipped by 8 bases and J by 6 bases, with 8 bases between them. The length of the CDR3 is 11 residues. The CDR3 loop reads CASRHVNEQFF. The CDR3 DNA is TGTGCCAGCCGCCACGTCAATGAGCAGTTCTTC.

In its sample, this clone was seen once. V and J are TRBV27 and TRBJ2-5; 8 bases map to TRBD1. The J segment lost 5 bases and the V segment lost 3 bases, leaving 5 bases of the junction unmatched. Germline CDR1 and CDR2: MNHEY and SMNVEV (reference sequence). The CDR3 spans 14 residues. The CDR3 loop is CASSLAGGVETQYF. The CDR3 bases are TGTGCCAGCAGTTTGGCAGGGGGCGTGGAGACCCAGTACTTC.

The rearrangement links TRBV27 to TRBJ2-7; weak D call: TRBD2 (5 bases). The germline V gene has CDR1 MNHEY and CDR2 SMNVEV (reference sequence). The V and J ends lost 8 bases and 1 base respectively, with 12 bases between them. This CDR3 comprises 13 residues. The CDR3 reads CASALGSSYEQYF. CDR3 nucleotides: TGTGCCAGCGCACTGGGGAGTTCCTACGAGCAGTACTTC.

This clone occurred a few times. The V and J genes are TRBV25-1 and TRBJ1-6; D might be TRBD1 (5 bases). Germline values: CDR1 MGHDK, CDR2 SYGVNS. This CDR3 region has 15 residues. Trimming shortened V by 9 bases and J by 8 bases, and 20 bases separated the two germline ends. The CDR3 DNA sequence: TGTGCCAGTACTTTAACCGGGACGGTTCATTCACCCCTCCACTTT. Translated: CASTLTGTVHSPLHF.